This TCR beta chain was recovered during a study of CD8 T cells in ankylosing spondylitis. This clonotype has only a few counts. Its target is unknown. The CDR3 extends over 16 amino acids. Between the trimmed V and J ends, which lost 3 bases and 0 bases, there was a span of 13 bases. The germline V gene has CDR1 KGHSH and CDR2 LQKENI. Study outcomes and limitations: Matched synovial fluid from ankylosing spondylitis patients was reported to be enriched for disease-linked clones. Within ankylosing spondylitis blood, a TCR beta motif made up of seven or eight highly homologous variants appeared to be characteristic.

TCRdb reprocessed the 5' RACE reads via MiXCR and lists one record per CDR3 protein. The table shows under 450,000 distinct CDR3 sequences, with roughly 15% occurring only once. This chain uses TRBV18 with TRBJ2-3; maybe TRBD2 (6 bases). The material sequenced was blood, either unsorted or a sorted T cell fraction (not recorded which). The TCR was taken from a male donor with ankylosing spondylitis. The CDR3 protein is CASSPPLASSTDTQYF. The CDR3 nucleotides read TGTGCCAGCTCACCCCCTCTAGCGTCGAGCACAGATACGCAGTATTTT.